The 16 T cell receptor beta chains reported below all come from one sample, sequenced in a study of OX40 agonist ivuxolimab in advanced cancers. Assay used: immunoSEQ multiplex PCR; TCRdb lists only in-frame clones, some missing. The sample consists of under 20,000 clones, about 60% of them appearing once. The material was CD4+ or CD8+ T cells sorted from blood, obtained in a trial of the OX40 agonist ivuxolimab. These TCRs come from an adult with an advanced solid tumor such as melanoma, head and neck, liver or kidney cancer.

The rearrangement uses TRBV7-6 and TRBJ1-6, with D unresolved. The germline V gene encodes CDR1 SGHVS and CDR2 FNYEAQ. The CDR3 has 16 amino acids. The germline V and J ends were trimmed by 0 bases and 0 bases, with 6 bases remaining between them. In DNA form, the CDR3 reads TGTGCCAGCAGCTTAGCGGCCAGCTCCTATAATTCACCCCTCCACTTT. It codes for CASSLAASSYNSPLHF.

CDR3 protein: CASSLGQGAEAFF. The CDR3 nucleotides read TGTGCCAGCAGCTTAGGACAGGGCGCTGAAGCTTTCTTT. The chain uses TRBV7-3 and TRBJ1-1; TRBD1 aligns across 8 bases. The CDR3 spans 13 residues. Germline V gene sequence: CDR1 SGHTA, CDR2 FQGTGA. V lost 2 bases to trimming and J lost 6 bases; unmatched junction nucleotides: 2.

Sample share makes this clone medium-sized. This chain uses TRBV10-3 with TRBJ1-4, with D perhaps TRBD1 (6 bases). V gave up 3 bases and J gave up 8 bases, with 10 bases separating them. This CDR3 has 13 amino acids. The germline CDR1 and CDR2 sequences are ENHRY and SYGVKD. The DNA of the CDR3 is TGTGCCATCAGTGAAAGGGACATGGAAAAACTGTTTTTT. This gives the protein CAISERDMEKLFF.

This clone was found once. The gene calls are TRBV4-1 and TRBJ2-1; D is unresolved. The V gene lost 3 bases and the J gene lost 10 bases, with 13 bases spanning the gap. CDR3 size: 13 residues. From germline, CDR1 is MGHRA and CDR2 YSYEKL. The CDR3 reads CASSHLPQHEQFF. In nucleotides, the CDR3 is TGCGCCAGCAGCCACCTCCCCCAGCACGAGCAGTTCTTC.

The chain joins TRBV29-1 to TRBJ2-2; 7 nucleotides align to TRBD2. Per the germline V gene, CDR1 is SQVTM and CDR2 is ANQGSEA. V lost 7 bases and J lost 3; bases outside the gene matches: 5. This CDR3 spans 13 amino acids. In DNA form, the CDR3 reads TGCAGCGCCCAGCGGGGACACACCGGGGAGCTGTTTTTT. Translation: CSAQRGHTGELFF.

The chain carries TRBV7-8 and TRBJ2-7; maybe TRBD2 (6 bases). The CDR3 runs 14 residues. Germline V lookup: CDR1 SGHVS, CDR2 FQNEAQ. Trimming cost V 5 bases and J 1 base, with 12 bases left between them. CDR3 loop: CASSDSGGSYEQYF. The DNA for the CDR3 is TGTGCCAGCAGCGATAGTGGGGGGTCCTACGAGCAGTACTTC.

The chain links TRBV6-1 to TRBJ2-1, with D possibly TRBD1 on 5 matching bases. Germline V CDR1 and CDR2: MNHNS, SASEGT. V shed 2 bases and J shed 16 bases, with 18 bases lying between them. The CDR3 has 13 residues. This CDR3 is CASSESQGRGRFF. CDR3 sequence (DNA): TGTGCCAGCAGTGAATCCCAGGGCCGTGGAAGATTCTTC.

The rearrangement links TRBV5-5 to TRBJ1-5; D unclear. CDR3 size: 17 residues. Germline V gene sequence: CDR1 SGHKS, CDR2 YYEKEE (reference sequence). V lost 4 bases to trimming and J lost 0 bases, with 17 bases between them. The CDR3 loop is CASSRFHLPYSNQPQHF. In DNA form, the CDR3 reads TGTGCCAGCAGCCGGTTCCATCTCCCTTATAGCAATCAGCCCCAGCATTTT.

This clone is classed as medium-sized. The V gene is TRBV30, the J gene TRBJ2-2, with TRBD1 identical over 10 bases. V shed 3 bases and J 6 bases; nucleotides not matched to a gene: 4. Germline V gene sequence: CDR1 GTSNPN, CDR2 SVGIG (reference sequence). This CDR3 spans 14 amino acids. CDR3 in amino acids: CAWRTGGLAGELFF. CDR3 coding DNA: TGTGCCTGGAGGACAGGGGGCCTGGCCGGGGAGCTGTTTTTT.

The V gene is TRBV5-6, the J gene TRBJ1-2; 11 bases are a match to TRBD1. The CDR3 has 12 residues. Germline V gives CDR1 SGHDT, CDR2 YYEEEE. Trimming cost V 4 bases and J 10 bases; bases outside gene matches: 3. The CDR3 region has the DNA TGTGCCAGCAGCCTGGGACAGGGGGACTACACCTTC. Translated: CASSLGQGDYTF.

A remark on this clone: The junction does not match germline at one end; this may be a read error. The chain couples TRBV4-1 to TRBJ1-2; no clear D gene. This CDR3 contains 13 residues. CDR1 is MGHRA and CDR2 is YSYEKL in the germline V gene. The CDR3: CASSQERSYGYTF. The CDR3 bases are TGTGCCAGCAGCCAAGAACGGTCCTATGGCTACACCTTC.

V is TRBV11-2 and J is TRBJ1-2; the D gene is possibly TRBD1 (6 bases). The CDR3 loop spans 18 amino acids. The V and J ends lost 2 bases and 9 bases respectively, with 28 bases between them. From germline, CDR1 is SGHAT and CDR2 FQNNGV. CDR3 residues: CASSLSGGGSHPTRSYTF. For the CDR3, the DNA is TGTGCCAGCAGCTTATCGGGAGGGGGGTCACACCCAACCAGGAGCTACACCTTC.

The chain couples TRBV9 to TRBJ1-1; maybe TRBD1 (5 bases). This CDR3 has 13 residues. Trimming took off 0 bases at V and 5 bases at J, with 8 bases between the two ends. CDR1 SGDLS and CDR2 YYNGEE come from the germline V gene. The CDR3 sequence is CASSVEGWTEAFF. CDR3 DNA: TGTGCCAGCAGCGTAGAGGGGTGGACTGAAGCTTTCTTT.

The chain joins TRBV19 to TRBJ1-2; D call uncertain. The V gene lost 5 bases and the J gene lost 6 bases, with 19 bases spanning the gap. The germline CDR1 and CDR2 sequences are LNHDA and SQIVND (reference sequence). The CDR3 runs 15 residues. This chain's CDR3 is CASSPPLRTLHGYTF. Here the CDR3 DNA reads TGTGCCAGTAGTCCCCCCCTGCGCACGCTCCATGGCTACACCTTC.

The chain is built from TRBV5-4 and TRBJ2-5; a possible D gene is TRBD1 (6 bases). V lost 4 bases, J lost 1 base, and 11 bases lay in between. The CDR3 extends over 14 amino acids. Per the germline V gene, CDR1 is SGHNT and CDR2 is YYREEE (reference sequence). The CDR3 bases are TGTGCCAGCAGCCGTAACAGGGCCCAAGAGACCCAGTACTTC. Encoded protein: CASSRNRAQETQYF.

The J gene is TRBJ1-5, the V gene TRBV4-1, with a possible D match to TRBD1 (6 bases). CDR1 MGHRA and CDR2 YSYEKL come from the germline V gene. The CDR3 loop spans 13 amino acids. V gave up 3 bases and J gave up 5 bases, with 8 bases separating them. The CDR3 here is CASSHGGHQPQHF. The DNA for the CDR3 is TGCGCCAGCAGCCACGGGGGGCATCAGCCCCAGCATTTT.